A single sample is the source of the 11 T cell receptor beta chains below, sequenced in a study of cytomegalovirus exposure and HLA in healthy donors. Use of 60 Vbeta and 13 Jbeta primers characterized the PCR. This table comes from immunoSEQ multiplex PCR, and its TCRdb copy is limited to in-frame clones, with some not included. The repertoire includes roughly 89,000 clones, roughly 67% of them detected once, and roughly a fifth sits in the top ten. Sequencing was done on a sample of PBMCs. These receptors were collected from a woman between 45 and 60 years old in good health and CMV-seropositive.

The V and J genes are TRBV4-3 and TRBJ2-1; TRBD1 aligns across 7 bases. The J segment lost 3 bases and the V segment lost 4 bases, leaving 9 bases of the junction unmatched. In germline, CDR1 is LGHNA, CDR2 YSLEER. The CDR3 is 16 residues long. The CDR3 is CASSPRAGGDYNEQFF. The CDR3 DNA follows: TGCGCCAGCAGCCCCCGGGCAGGGGGAGACTACAATGAGCAGTTCTTC.

This clone was found a few times. The rearrangement uses TRBV5-6 and TRBJ2-7; D gene uncertain. The CDR3 spans 12 residues. CDR1 and CDR2 (germline): SGHDT, YYEEEE. The V gene lost 4 bases and the J gene lost 2 bases, with 7 bases spanning the gap. The CDR3 DNA reads TGTGCCAGCAGCGCTGACACCTACGAGCAGTACTTC. This sequence encodes CASSADTYEQYF.

There are a few counts of this clone. The chain employs TRBV4-3 and TRBJ1-4; D is perhaps TRBD1 (5 bases). The ends were cut back, 1 base at V and 7 bases at J, with 10 bases in the middle. The germline CDR1 and CDR2 sequences are LGHNA and YSLEER. CDR3 length: 14 amino acids. The CDR3 DNA is TGCGCCAGCAGCCAAGGGCAGGGAACTGAAAAACTGTTTTTT. This translates into CASSQGQGTEKLFF.

This CDR3 is CASSPGTGDTDTQYF. CDR3 bases: TGTGCCAGCAGTCCAGGGACAGGGGACACAGATACGCAGTATTTT. J is TRBJ2-3 and V is TRBV28, with 10 bases aligning to TRBD1. This CDR3 spans 15 amino acids. V was clipped by 5 bases and J by 2 bases; unmatched bases: 4. CDR1 is MDHEN, CDR2 SYDVKM, per germline.

This clone has a handful of counts. The genes are TRBV28 and TRBJ2-3; 14 nucleotides line up with TRBD2. Germline V gene lookup returns CDR1 MDHEN and CDR2 SYDVKM. The V and J ends lost 6 bases and 3 bases, in that order; junction bases with no gene match: 8. The CDR3 is made up of 17 amino acids. The CDR3 coding sequence is TGTGCCAGCAGCAGCCTTTGGACTAGCGGGAGGACAGATACGCAGTATTTT. Protein: CASSSLWTSGRTDTQYF.

The genes are TRBV27 and TRBJ2-3; 10 bases match TRBD1. J lost 5 bases, V lost 6 bases, and 11 bases had no gene match. The CDR3 runs 16 residues. Germline V lookup: CDR1 MNHEY, CDR2 SMNVEV (reference sequence). DNA of the CDR3: TGTGCCAGCAGCCCCGTTGGGACAGGGGACGGAGATACGCAGTATTTT. This encodes CASSPVGTGDGDTQYF.

The V gene is TRBV5-1, the J gene TRBJ1-1, with 10 bases identical to TRBD1. This CDR3 is built from 15 residues. Germline V gene data show CDR1 as SGHRS and CDR2 as YFSETQ. With V trimmed by 4 bases and J by 3 bases, 6 bases remained unmatched. The CDR3 loop is CASSAGQGWDTEAFF. CDR3 coding DNA: TGCGCCAGCAGCGCGGGACAGGGGTGGGACACTGAAGCTTTCTTT.

V and J are TRBV7-9 and TRBJ1-2; the D gene is possibly TRBD1 (5 bases). Trimming pared 2 bases from V and 5 bases from J, leaving 9 bases between. Germline V gene data show CDR1 as SEHNR and CDR2 as FQNEAQ (reference sequence). There are 13 residues in the CDR3. For the CDR3, the DNA is TGTGCCAGCAGCTTAATTGGGGGGTATGGCTACACCTTC. Translated, it gives CASSLIGGYGYTF.

This clone was observed a few times. V gene TRBV6-1 combines with J gene TRBJ1-5; the D gene is possibly TRBD1 (6 bases). The CDR3 runs 17 residues. V shed 4 bases and J shed 7 bases, with 23 bases lying between them. The V gene's germline CDR1 is MNHNS and CDR2 SASEGT. In DNA form, the CDR3 reads TGTGCCAGCAGTGCCCACGGCGGGGGGCAGCCAGGCCAGCCCCAGCATTTT. Protein sequence: CASSAHGGGQPGQPQHF.

This rearrangement joins TRBV5-1 to TRBJ1-1; D may be TRBD1 (6 bases). Trimming removed 2 bases at V and 0 bases at J, with 8 bases between. Germline assignment: CDR1 SGHRS and CDR2 YFSETQ. CDR3 length: 14 amino acids. CDR3 DNA sequence: TGCGCCAGCAGCTTTGGACAGTTGAACACTGAAGCTTTCTTT. This encodes CASSFGQLNTEAFF.

The rearrangement links TRBV5-6 to TRBJ2-5; TRBD2 matches 10 bases. Trimming took 2 bases from V and 5 from J; bases not matched to a gene: 9. CDR1 is SGHDT and CDR2 is YYEEEE in the germline V gene. CDR3 length: 16 residues. The CDR3 spells CASSLASGGSGETQYF. The CDR3 DNA is TGTGCCAGCAGCTTAGCTAGCGGGGGCTCGGGGGAGACCCAGTACTTC.